The clone carrying this T cell receptor beta chain has just a few counts. What it recognizes is unknown. Using a J-beta primer mix together with a sample-barcoded 5' primer, a second PCR was run for roughly 6 to 11 cycles. One entry per CDR3 protein results from TCRdb running MiXCR on the 5' RACE reads. The profile covers around 1,600,000 distinct CDR3 sequences, with roughly two fifths appearing a single time and roughly 3.7% taken by the ten largest. V was pared by 6 bases and J by 9 bases, with 18 bases between. CDR3 size: 15 residues. The germline gives CDR1 MNHEY, CDR2 SMNVEV (reference sequence). This sample was included in a study of blood T cells in healthy people across ages. Study findings and constraints: Whereas aged donors had fewer naive CD4+ cells, long-lived donors had more of them and higher diversity. Naive T cell percentage and TCR beta diversity correlated strongly. Since the PBMCs were unsorted, naive and antigen-experienced cells could not be conclusively compared.

The sequence was collected from a woman between 18 and 29 years old in good health. The specimen was blood. This chain uses TRBV27 with TRBJ1-6; D may be TRBD1 (6 bases). CDR3 amino acids: CASRSTGTGSSPLHF. The CDR3 DNA is TGTGCCAGCAGGTCCACAGGGACTGGTAGTTCACCCCTCCACTTT.